The source of this TCR beta chain is a study of vaccination and CD4 T cells after COVID-19. About the research overall: Participants received two doses of either BNT162b2 or mRNA-1273 vaccine.

One entry per CDR3 protein, called by TCRdb with MiXCR from the PCR reads. Here the sample spans tens of thousands of distinct CDR3 sequences, around 60% being singletons. Of note for this clonotype: Antigen unknown.

Study outcomes and limitations: Convalescent participants were relatively few, and none had early post-infection timepoints studied. Convalescent patients saw a median approximately 90% of their reactive clones show up only after vaccination.

CDR1 and CDR2 (germline): LGHDT, YNNKEL (reference sequence). CDR3 length equals 15 residues. Between the trimmed V and J ends, which lost 3 bases and 0 bases, there was a span of 10 bases. The sequenced sample was CD4+ T cells from blood, obtained before SARS-CoV-2 vaccination. The receptor's source is a human donor who had recovered from COVID-19. This rearrangement joins TRBV3-1 to TRBJ2-3; D is uncertain. CDR3 sequence: CASSHGQESTDTQYF. In DNA form, the CDR3 reads TGTGCCAGCAGCCACGGGCAGGAAAGCACAGATACGCAGTATTTT.